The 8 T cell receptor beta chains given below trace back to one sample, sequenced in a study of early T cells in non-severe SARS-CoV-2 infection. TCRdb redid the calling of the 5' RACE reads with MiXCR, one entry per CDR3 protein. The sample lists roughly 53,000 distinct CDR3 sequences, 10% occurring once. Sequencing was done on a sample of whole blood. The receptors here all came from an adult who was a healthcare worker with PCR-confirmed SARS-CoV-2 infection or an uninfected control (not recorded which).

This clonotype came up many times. CDR3 residues: CASRMKTGTGYGNEQFF. The CDR3 nucleotides are TGTGCCAGCAGGATGAAAACCGGGACAGGGTACGGGAATGAGCAGTTCTTC. The genes are TRBV6-6 and TRBJ2-1, with 9 bases lining up with TRBD1. Trimming took 6 bases from V and 7 from J; bases not matched to a gene: 16. CDR1 is MNHNY, CDR2 SVGAGI, per germline (reference sequence). The CDR3 contains 17 residues.

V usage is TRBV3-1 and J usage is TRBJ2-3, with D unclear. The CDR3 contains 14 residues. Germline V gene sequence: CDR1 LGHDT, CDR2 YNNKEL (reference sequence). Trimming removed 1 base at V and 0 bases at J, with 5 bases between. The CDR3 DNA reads TGTGCCAGCAGCCAAGGGGGAAGCACAGATACGCAGTATTTT. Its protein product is CASSQGGSTDTQYF.

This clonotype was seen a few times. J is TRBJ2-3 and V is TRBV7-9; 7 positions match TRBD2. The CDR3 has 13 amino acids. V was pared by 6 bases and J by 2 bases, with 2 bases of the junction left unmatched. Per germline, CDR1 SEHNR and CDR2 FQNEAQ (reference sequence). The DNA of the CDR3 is TGTGCCAGCAGGCGGGACTACACAGATACGCAGTATTTT. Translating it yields CASRRDYTDTQYF.

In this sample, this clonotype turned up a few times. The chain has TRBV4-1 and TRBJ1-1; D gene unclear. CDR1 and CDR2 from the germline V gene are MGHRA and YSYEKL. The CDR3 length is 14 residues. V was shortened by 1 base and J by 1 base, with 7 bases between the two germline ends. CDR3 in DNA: TGCGCCAGCAGCCAAGCATCCCGGAACACTGAAGCTTTCTTT. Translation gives CASSQASRNTEAFF.

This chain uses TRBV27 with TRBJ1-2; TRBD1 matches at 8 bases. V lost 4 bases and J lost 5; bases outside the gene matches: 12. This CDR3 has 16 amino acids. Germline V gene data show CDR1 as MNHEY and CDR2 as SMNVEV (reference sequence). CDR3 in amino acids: CASSSSDRGIWYGYTF. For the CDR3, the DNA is TGTGCCAGCAGTTCATCTGACAGGGGAATATGGTATGGCTACACCTTC.

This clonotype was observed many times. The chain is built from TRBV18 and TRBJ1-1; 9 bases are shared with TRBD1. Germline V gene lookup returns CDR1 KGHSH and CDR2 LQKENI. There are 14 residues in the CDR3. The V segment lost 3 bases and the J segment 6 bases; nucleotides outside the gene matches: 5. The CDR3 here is CASSPGQGMSEAFF. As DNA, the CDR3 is TGTGCCAGCTCACCGGGACAGGGAATGTCTGAAGCTTTCTTT.

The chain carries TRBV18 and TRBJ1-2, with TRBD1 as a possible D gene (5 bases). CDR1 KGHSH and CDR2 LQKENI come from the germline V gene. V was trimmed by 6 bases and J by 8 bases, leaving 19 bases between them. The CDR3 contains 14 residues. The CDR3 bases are TGTGCCAGCTCTAATCTACAGGCCATGGGCGGCTACACCTTC. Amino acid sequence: CASSNLQAMGGYTF.

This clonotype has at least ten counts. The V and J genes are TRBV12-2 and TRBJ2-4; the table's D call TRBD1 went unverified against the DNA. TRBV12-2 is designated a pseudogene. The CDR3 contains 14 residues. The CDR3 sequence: CASRVSGTVNIQYF. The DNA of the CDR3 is TGTGCAAGTCGCGTCTCAGGGACAGTAAACATTCAGTACTTC.